This T cell receptor beta chain was observed in a study of PD-1 blockade in mismatch repair-deficient tumors. V lost 5 bases to trimming and J lost 4 bases; unmatched junction nucleotides: 7. Germline CDR1 is SGHAT and CDR2 is FQDESV (reference sequence). CDR3 length: 17 amino acids. This clone was observed a single time. Its antigen remains unknown. Repertoires were generated with immunoSEQ multiplex PCR, while TCRdb's copy carries only in-frame clones and drops some. The table shows about 15,000 clones, with about 85% occurring only once. Time point: approximately 10-day in vitro stimulation with candidate neoantigen peptide 6. TCRs were sequenced from a few patients responding to pembrolizumab. An identically run culture lacking peptide was the fold-change baseline.

The TCR sequence derives from an adult with mismatch repair-deficient cancer. The chain has TRBV11-1 and TRBJ2-2, with 13 bases fitting TRBD2. The starting material was cells cultured in vitro, obtained from a patient treated with pembrolizumab. The CDR3 is CASSRGLAGEPTGELFF. The DNA of the CDR3 is TGTGCCAGCAGCCGAGGACTAGCGGGAGAGCCCACCGGGGAGCTGTTTTTT.